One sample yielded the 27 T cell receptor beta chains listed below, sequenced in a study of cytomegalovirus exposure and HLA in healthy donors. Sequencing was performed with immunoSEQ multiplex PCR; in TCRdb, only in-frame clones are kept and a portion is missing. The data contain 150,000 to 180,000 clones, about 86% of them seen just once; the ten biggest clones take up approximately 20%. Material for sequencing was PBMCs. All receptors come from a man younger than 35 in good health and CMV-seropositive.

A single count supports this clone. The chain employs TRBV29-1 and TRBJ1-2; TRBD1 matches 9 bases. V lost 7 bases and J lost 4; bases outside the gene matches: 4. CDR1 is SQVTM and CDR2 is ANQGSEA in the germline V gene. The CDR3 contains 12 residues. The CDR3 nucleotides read TGCAGCGCCCCACAGGGGGCCTATGGCTACACCTTC. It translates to CSAPQGAYGYTF. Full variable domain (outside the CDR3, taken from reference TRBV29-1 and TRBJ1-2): SAVISQKPSRDICQRGTSLTIQCQVDSQVTMMFWYRQQPGQSLTLIATANQGSEATYESGFVIDKFPISRPNLTFSTLTVSNMSPEDSSIYLCSAPQGAYGYTFGSGTRLTVV.

CDR3 region: CASRHGTNEQYF. CDR3 sequence (DNA): TGTGCCAGCAGACACGGGACTAACGAGCAGTACTTC. The rearrangement links TRBV6-6 to TRBJ2-7, with 7 bases lining up with TRBD2. Germline CDR1 MNHNY, CDR2 SVGAGI (reference sequence). The CDR3 runs to 12 residues. V shed 6 bases and J 5 bases; nucleotides not matched to a gene: 4.

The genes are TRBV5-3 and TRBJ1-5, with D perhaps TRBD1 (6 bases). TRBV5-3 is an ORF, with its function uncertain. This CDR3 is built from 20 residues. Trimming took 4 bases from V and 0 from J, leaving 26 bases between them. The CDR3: CARSLPHGQSGGYSNQPQHF. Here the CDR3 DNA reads TGTGCCAGAAGCCTCCCTCACGGACAGTCGGGGGGATATAGCAATCAGCCCCAGCATTTT.

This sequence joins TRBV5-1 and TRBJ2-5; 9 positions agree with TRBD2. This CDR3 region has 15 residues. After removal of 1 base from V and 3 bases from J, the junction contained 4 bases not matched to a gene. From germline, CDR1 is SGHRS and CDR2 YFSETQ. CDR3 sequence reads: CASSLWIAGEETQYF. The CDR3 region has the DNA TGCGCCAGCAGCTTGTGGATAGCGGGGGAAGAGACCCAGTACTTC.

The CDR3 loop reads CASSFSLTSGGTDTQYF. CDR3 sequence (DNA): TGCGCCAGCAGCTTCTCCTTAACTAGCGGGGGAACAGATACGCAGTATTTT. This chain joins TRBV5-1 and TRBJ2-3, with 11 bases fitting TRBD2. The ends lost 2 bases at V and 3 bases at J; junction bases unmatched: 8. The CDR3 consists of 17 residues. Germline assignment: CDR1 SGHRS and CDR2 YFSETQ.

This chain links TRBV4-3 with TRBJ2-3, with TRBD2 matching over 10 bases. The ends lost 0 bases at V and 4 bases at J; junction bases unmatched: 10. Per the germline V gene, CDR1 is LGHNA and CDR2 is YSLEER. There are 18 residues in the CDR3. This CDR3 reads CASSQDTGIAGGADTQYF. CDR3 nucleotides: TGCGCCAGCAGCCAAGATACCGGAATAGCGGGAGGTGCAGATACGCAGTATTTT.

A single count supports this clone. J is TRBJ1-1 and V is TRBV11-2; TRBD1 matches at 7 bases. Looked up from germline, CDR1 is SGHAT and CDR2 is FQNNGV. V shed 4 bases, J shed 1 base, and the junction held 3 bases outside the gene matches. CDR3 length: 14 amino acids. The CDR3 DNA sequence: TGTGCCAGCAGCTCCGGGACAGCGAACACTGAAGCTTTCTTT. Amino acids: CASSSGTANTEAFF.

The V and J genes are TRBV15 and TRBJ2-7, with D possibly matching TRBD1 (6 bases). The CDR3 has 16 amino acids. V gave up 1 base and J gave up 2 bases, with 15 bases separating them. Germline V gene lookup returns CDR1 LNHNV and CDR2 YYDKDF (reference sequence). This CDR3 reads CATSRAPGQWTYEQYF. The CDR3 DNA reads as TGTGCCACCAGCAGAGCGCCAGGACAGTGGACCTACGAGCAGTACTTC.

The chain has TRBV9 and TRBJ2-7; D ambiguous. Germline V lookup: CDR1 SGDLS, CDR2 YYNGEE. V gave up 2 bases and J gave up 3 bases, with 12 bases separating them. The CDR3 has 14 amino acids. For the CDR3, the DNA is TGTGCCAGCAGCGTTGACTCGGCCCGCTACGAGCAGTACTTC. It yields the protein CASSVDSARYEQYF.

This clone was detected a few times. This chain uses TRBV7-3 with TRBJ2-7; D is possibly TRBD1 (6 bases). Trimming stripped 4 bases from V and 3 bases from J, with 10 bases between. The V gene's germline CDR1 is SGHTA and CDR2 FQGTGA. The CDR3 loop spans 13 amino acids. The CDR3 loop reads CASSSGVGYEQYF. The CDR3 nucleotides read TGTGCCAGCAGCTCAGGGGTAGGCTACGAGCAGTACTTC.

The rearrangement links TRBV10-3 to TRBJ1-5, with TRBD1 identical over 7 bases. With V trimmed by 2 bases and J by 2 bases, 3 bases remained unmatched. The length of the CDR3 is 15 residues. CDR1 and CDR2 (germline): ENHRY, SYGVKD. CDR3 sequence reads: CAISERQGGNQPQHF. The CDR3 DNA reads TGTGCCATCAGTGAGCGTCAGGGGGGCAATCAGCCCCAGCATTTT.

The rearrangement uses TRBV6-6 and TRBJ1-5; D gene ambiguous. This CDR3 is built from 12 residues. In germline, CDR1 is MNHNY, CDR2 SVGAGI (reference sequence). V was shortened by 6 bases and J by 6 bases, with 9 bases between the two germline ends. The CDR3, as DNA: TGTGCCAGCAGCCAATACATTCAGCCCCAGCATTTT. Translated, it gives CASSQYIQPQHF.

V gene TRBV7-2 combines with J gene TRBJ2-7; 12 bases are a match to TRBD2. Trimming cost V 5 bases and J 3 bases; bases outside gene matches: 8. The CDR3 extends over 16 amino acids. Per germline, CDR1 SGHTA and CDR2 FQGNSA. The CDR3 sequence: CASSTAGTSGLYEQYF. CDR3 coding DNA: TGTGCCAGCAGCACCGCCGGGACTAGCGGGCTCTACGAGCAGTACTTC.

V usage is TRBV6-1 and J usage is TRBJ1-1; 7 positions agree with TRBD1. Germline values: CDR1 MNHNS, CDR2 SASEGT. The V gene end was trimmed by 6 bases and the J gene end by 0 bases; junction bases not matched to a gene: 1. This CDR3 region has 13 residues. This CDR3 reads CASRTGMNTEAFF. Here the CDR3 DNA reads TGTGCCAGCAGGACAGGGATGAACACTGAAGCTTTCTTT.

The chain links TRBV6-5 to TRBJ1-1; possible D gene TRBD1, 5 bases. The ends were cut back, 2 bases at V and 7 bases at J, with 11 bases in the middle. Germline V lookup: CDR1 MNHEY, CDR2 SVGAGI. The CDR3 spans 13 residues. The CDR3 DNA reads TGTGCCAGCAGTTACAGGGGATCGGGTGAAGCTTTCTTT. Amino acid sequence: CASSYRGSGEAFF.

CDR3 in amino acids: CASSQSSGTEAFF. The CDR3 region has the DNA TGTGCCAGCAGCCAATCAAGCGGGACTGAAGCTTTCTTT. The V call is TRBV11-3, the J call TRBJ1-1; D is undetermined. Germline V lookup: CDR1 SGHNT, CDR2 YENEEA. This CDR3 is 13 amino acids long. V lost 5 bases and J lost 5, with 12 bases in between.

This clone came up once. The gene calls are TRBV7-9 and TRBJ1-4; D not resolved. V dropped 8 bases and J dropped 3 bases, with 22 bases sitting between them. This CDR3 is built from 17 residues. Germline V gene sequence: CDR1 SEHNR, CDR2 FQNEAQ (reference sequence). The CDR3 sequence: CASGSDAPTPPNEKLFF. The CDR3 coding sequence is TGTGCCAGCGGTTCCGATGCCCCCACACCGCCTAATGAAAAACTGTTTTTT. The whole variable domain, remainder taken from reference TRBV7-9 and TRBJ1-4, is DTGVSQNPRHKITKRGQNVTFRCDPISEHNRLYWYRQTLGQGPEFLTYFQNEAQLEKSRLLSDRFSAERPKGSFSTLEIQRTEQGDSAMYLCASGSDAPTPPNEKLFFGSGTQLSVL.

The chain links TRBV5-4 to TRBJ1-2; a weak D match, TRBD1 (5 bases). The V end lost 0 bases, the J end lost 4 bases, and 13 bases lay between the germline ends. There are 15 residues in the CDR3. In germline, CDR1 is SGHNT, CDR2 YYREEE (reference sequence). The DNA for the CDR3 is TGTGCCAGCAGCTTGGGACCGACAGAAGCCTATGGCTACACCTTC. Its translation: CASSLGPTEAYGYTF.

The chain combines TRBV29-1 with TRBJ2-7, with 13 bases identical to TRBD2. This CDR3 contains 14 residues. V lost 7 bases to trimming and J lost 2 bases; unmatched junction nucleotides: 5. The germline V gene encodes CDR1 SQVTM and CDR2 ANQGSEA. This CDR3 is CSASGTSGAYEQYF. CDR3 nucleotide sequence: TGCAGCGCATCCGGGACTAGCGGGGCCTACGAGCAGTACTTC.

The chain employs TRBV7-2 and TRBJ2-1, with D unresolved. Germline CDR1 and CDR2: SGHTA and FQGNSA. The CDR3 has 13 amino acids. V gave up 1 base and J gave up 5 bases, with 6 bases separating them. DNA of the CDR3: TGTGCCAGCAGCTTAGACAGCAACAATGAGCAGTTCTTC. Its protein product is CASSLDSNNEQFF. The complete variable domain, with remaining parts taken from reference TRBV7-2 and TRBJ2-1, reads GAGVSQSPSNKVTEKGKDVELRCDPISGHTALYWYRQSLGQGLEFLIYFQGNSAPDKSGLPSDRFSAERTGGSVSTLTIQRTQQEDSAVYLCASSLDSNNEQFFGPGTRLTVL.

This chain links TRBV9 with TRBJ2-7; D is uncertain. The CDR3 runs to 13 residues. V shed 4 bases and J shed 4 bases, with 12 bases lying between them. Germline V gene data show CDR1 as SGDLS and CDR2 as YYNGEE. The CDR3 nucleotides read TGTGCCAGCAGCCCCGAGGTTAGTTACGAGCAGTACTTC. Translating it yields CASSPEVSYEQYF.

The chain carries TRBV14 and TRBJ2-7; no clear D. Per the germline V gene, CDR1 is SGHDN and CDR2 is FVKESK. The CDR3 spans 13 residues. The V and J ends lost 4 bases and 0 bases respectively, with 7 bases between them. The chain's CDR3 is CASSLATSYEQYF. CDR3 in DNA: TGTGCCAGCAGCCTAGCAACCTCCTACGAGCAGTACTTC.

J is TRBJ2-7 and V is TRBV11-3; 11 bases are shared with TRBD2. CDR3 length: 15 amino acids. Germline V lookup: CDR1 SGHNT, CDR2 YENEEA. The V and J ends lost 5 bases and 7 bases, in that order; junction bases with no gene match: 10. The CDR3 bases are TGTGCCAGCAGCCCAAAACTAGCGGGAGTAGAGGAGCAGTACTTC. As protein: CASSPKLAGVEEQYF.

The CDR3 DNA reads as TGTGCCAGCAGCCAAGATGTACGAGAGGCCTACACTGAAGCTTTCTTT. Amino acid sequence: CASSQDVREAYTEAFF. The chain recombines TRBV4-2 with TRBJ1-1; unclear D gene. Trimming took 0 bases from V and 3 from J, leaving 14 bases between them. The CDR3 runs 16 residues. CDR1 is LGHNA, CDR2 YNFKEQ, per germline.

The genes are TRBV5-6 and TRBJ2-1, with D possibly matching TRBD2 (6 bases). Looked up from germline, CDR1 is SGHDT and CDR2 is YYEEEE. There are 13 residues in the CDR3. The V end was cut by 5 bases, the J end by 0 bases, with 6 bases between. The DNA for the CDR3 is TGTGCCAGCAGGACTAGCTCCTACAATGAGCAGTTCTTC. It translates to CASRTSSYNEQFF.

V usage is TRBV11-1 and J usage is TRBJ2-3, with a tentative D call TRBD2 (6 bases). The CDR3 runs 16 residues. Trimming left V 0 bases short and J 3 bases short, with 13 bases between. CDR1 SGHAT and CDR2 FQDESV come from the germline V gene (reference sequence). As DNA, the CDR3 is TGTGCCAGCAGCTTAGCGGCAGGGAGGTTTACAGATACGCAGTATTTT. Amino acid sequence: CASSLAAGRFTDTQYF.

As DNA, the CDR3 is TGTGCCAGCAGCCTCGGGGAGGGGAGCTCCTACGAGCAGTACTTC. Its translation: CASSLGEGSSYEQYF. The rearrangement joins TRBV5-4 to TRBJ2-7; TRBD2 agrees at 7 bases. Trimming took 4 bases from V and 0 from J; bases not matched to a gene: 7. Germline-derived CDR1 and CDR2 are SGHNT and YYREEE (reference sequence). The CDR3 extends over 15 amino acids.